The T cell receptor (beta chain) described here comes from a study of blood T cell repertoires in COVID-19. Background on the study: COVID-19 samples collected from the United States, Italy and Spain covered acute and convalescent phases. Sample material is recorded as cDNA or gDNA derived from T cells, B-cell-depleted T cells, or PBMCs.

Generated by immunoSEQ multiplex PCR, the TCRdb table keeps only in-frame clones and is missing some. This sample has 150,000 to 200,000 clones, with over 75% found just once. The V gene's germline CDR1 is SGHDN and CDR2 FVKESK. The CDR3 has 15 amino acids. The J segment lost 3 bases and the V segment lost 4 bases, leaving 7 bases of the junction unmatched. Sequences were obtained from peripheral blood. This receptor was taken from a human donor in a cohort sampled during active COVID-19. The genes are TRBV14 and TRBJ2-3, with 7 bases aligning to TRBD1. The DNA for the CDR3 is TGTGCCAGCAGCCGGTACAGGGGATTTACAGATACGCAGTATTTT. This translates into CASSRYRGFTDTQYF.